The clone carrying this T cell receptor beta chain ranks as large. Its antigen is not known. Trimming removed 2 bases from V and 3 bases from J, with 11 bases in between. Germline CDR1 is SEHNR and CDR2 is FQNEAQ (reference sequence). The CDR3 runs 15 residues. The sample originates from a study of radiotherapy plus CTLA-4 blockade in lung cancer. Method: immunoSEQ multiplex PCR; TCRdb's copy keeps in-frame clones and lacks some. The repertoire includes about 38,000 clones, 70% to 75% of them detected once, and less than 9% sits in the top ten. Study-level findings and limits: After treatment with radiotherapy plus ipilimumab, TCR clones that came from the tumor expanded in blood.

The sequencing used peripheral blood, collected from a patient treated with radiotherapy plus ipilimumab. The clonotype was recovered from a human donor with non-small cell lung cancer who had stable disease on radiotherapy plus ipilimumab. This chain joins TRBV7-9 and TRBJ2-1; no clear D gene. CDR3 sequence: CASSLQRSYYNEQFF. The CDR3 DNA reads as TGTGCCAGCAGCTTACAGCGCTCCTACTACAATGAGCAGTTCTTC. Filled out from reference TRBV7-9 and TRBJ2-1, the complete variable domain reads DTGVSQNPRHKITKRGQNVTFRCDPISEHNRLYWYRQTLGQGPEFLTYFQNEAQLEKSRLLSDRFSAERPKGSFSTLEIQRTEQGDSAMYLCASSLQRSYYNEQFFGPGTRLTVL.